Below, 4 T cell receptor beta chains from the same sample are listed, as sequenced in a study of blood T cell repertoires in COVID-19. Libraries were prepared by immunoSEQ multiplex PCR; TCRdb keeps only in-frame clonotypes and omits some of them. The table shows approximately 94,000 clones, with about nine tenths occurring only once. Material: peripheral blood. The receptors were gathered from a man aged 50-59 years with active COVID-19.

The chain links TRBV4-1 to TRBJ2-1; 8 positions agree with TRBD1. V shed 4 bases, J shed 9 bases, and the junction held 11 bases outside the gene matches. The germline V gene has CDR1 MGHRA and CDR2 YSYEKL. The CDR3 length is 15 residues. CDR3 loop: CASSPDRDSHREQFF. The CDR3 DNA sequence: TGCGCCAGCAGCCCGGACAGGGACTCGCATCGTGAGCAGTTCTTC.

The chain links TRBV6-6 to TRBJ2-7; D perhaps matches TRBD2 (6 bases). The V end lost 5 bases, the J end lost 6 bases, and 11 bases lay between the germline ends. This CDR3 comprises 12 residues. Looked up from germline, CDR1 is MNHNY and CDR2 is SVGAGI (reference sequence). The CDR3 sequence: CASSLMGGEQYF. In nucleotides, the CDR3 is TGTGCCAGCAGTCTCATGGGGGGCGAGCAGTACTTC.

This chain uses TRBV2 with TRBJ2-1; TRBD2 might be the D (6 bases). Trimming removed 7 bases at V and 3 bases at J, with 13 bases between. CDR1 is SNHLY and CDR2 is FYNNEI in the germline V gene. The CDR3 consists of 14 residues. CDR3 nucleotide sequence: TGTGCCAGCAAGCCTCGGGGGATCTACAATGAGCAGTTCTTC. This encodes CASKPRGIYNEQFF. Looking up the rest from reference TRBV2 and TRBJ2-1 gives the full variable domain: EPEVTQTPSHQVTQMGQEVILRCVPISNHLYFYWYRQILGQKVEFLVSFYNNEISEKSEIFDDQFSVERPDGSNFTLKIRSTKLEDSAMYFCASKPRGIYNEQFFGPGTRLTVL.

The chain joins TRBV12-3 or TRBV12-4 to TRBJ2-5, with no clear D. Trimming pared 6 bases from V and 2 bases from J, leaving 7 bases between. CDR3 length equals 12 residues. The CDR3 reads CASRWQQETQYF. CDR3 DNA sequence: TGTGCCAGCAGGTGGCAGCAAGAGACCCAGTACTTC.